The source of this TCR beta chain is a study of T cells in Graves' hyperthyroidism and ophthalmopathy (dated by TCRdb to 2018 to 2020). Turning to the overall study: Peripheral blood was collected at initial diagnosis, before any treatment. Once sampling was done, hyperthyroidism patients were given methimazole at a starting dose of 30 mg daily, whereas ophthalmopathy patients were given high-dose intravenous methylprednisolone. According to the paper, TCR Vbeta CDR3 sequencing was carried out on around 140 peripheral blood samples, which came from under 50 ophthalmopathy, 75 or so hyperthyroidism and some 17 progressor patients. In about 6 Graves' hyperthyroidism patients, the study also compared T-cell repertoires from thyroid tissue with T-cell repertoires from blood. TCR V-J signatures able to tell the groups apart were searched for in a discovery cohort of approximately 95 patients, of whom more than 40 had Graves' ophthalmopathy and roughly 59 had stable Graves' hyperthyroidism. Whether ophthalmopathy could be predicted prospectively was tested in an independent validation cohort made up of fewer than 20 hyperthyroidism patients plus 17 patients who later progressed to ophthalmopathy. For training and testing, the 80 to 100 patients in the discovery cohort were randomly divided in a 7:3 ratio. The full study reports these points: In validation, progression to ophthalmopathy was predicted by the model with approximately 67% sensitivity and just over 72% specificity, a median of around 6.5 months before onset. Most expanded thyroid clonotypes (frequency above 0.001) were also detected in blood, suggesting blood repertoires may reflect thyroid immune responses. Ophthalmopathy was separated from stable hyperthyroidism by a 13 V-J signature model, with over 85% sensitivity and approximately 84% specificity obtained in cross-validation and 80%/75% obtained in testing. Sample size was not statistically predetermined, and blinding of investigators to group allocation was not performed.

Moderately to severely active disease, a Clinical Activity Score of at least 3, a NOSPECS grade of at least 4, and a duration under 3 months were present in ophthalmopathy patients. Patients with uncontrolled infections, other autoimmune diseases, pregnancy or lactation were excluded. Diagnoses relied on clinical symptoms, serum thyroxine and TRAb, thyroid ultrasound and orbital computed tomography. PBMCs were separated from 7.5 to 10 ml of fresh peripheral blood using Ficoll-Paque density gradient centrifugation. Total RNA was extracted with Trizol reagent, and quality was checked on an Agilent 2100 Bioanalyzer. Many counts were recorded for this clonotype. The target of this receptor is not known. No base quality values were provided; no much bigger clone lies one nucleotide off. The germline ends are 13 bases apart after V is trimmed by 8 bases and J by 2 bases. CDR1 KGHSH and CDR2 LQKENI were looked up in the germline V gene. From its cysteine to its phenylalanine, the CDR3 spans 14 amino acids. Just the 42-base CDR3 DNA is kept, in frame starting at base 1.

The TCR beta CDR3 regions were amplified from RNA transcripts. For the first round of RT-PCR on the TCR CDR3, the HTBI primer set was used together with the Qiagen OneStep RT-PCR kit. A second multiplex PCR round built the libraries, followed by size selection and purification. Libraries were sequenced paired-end with 100 bp reads on an Illumina HiSeq2000. The paper's processing steps were these. SOAPnuke was used to process the raw data, with reads discarded if the reads contained adapters or uncalled bases, had a mean Phred below 15, or lacked an exact constant-primer or identifier match. High-quality paired reads were merged with COPE v1.2.5, and unique nucleotide sequences were defined as clonotypes. Clonotypes were aligned to IMGT TRBV, TRBD and TRBJ reference segments using MiTCR v1.1. Analysis was restricted to V-J combinations with a frequency above 0.0001, which covered 99% to 99.2% of repertoires. A TCS score was defined as the ratio of F50 (clonal expansion) to E x V (chaos), with BLOSUM62-based TCRdist applied between CDR3 peptides within each V-J. Welch's t-statistics and random forest reduced 514 V-J features to about 12, which were used in a naive Bayes classifier (R e1071). In-frame beta chains were kept once TCRdb had trimmed the public reads at Q25 with fastp and called clones with MiXCR. For every CDR3 protein sequence, its rows merge into one entry that carries the most common genes and DNA. The V and J calls here are based on TCRdb, not the publication. This sample comprises fewer than 350,000 distinct CDR3 sequences, less than 20% of them detected only once. Together, the top ten hold approximately 35% of the sample.

This TCR came from a man aged 50 to 59 with Graves' ophthalmopathy. The chain couples TRBV18 to TRBJ1-3; the D segment could be TRBD1, given 6 matching bases. Input material: blood. The DNA sequence follows: TGTGCCAGCGCCGCCGGGACAACTGGAAACACCATATATTTT. Its protein is CASAAGTTGNTIYF. The reference TRBV18 and TRBJ1-3 proteins fill in what lies around the CDR3, so the full variable domain reads NAGVMQNPRHLVRRRGQEARLRCSPMKGHSHVYWYRQLPEEGLKFMVYLQKENIIDESGMPKERFSAEFPKEGPSILRIQQVVRGDSAAYFCASAAGTTGNTIYFGEGSWLTVV.